This T cell receptor beta chain is from a study of cytomegalovirus exposure and HLA in healthy donors. Study-wide results and caveats: Analysis was performed later, and it showed HLA-associated TCR beta chains to be more clonally expanded than equally common others.

Germline loops: CDR1 PRHDT, CDR2 FYEKMQ (reference sequence). Trimming left V 3 bases short and J 8 bases short, with 14 bases between. The CDR3 extends over 14 amino acids. Researchers ran the PCR with 60 Vbeta and 13 Jbeta primers. Here immunoSEQ multiplex PCR was the method, and the copy in TCRdb shows in-frame clones only, minus some. This sample carries about 200,000 clones, with roughly 1.2% going to the ten biggest clones. In regard to this clone: Its antigen remains unidentified.

Although they were nominally healthy when sampled, donors likely had unrecorded immune exposures. Sample: PBMCs. The TCR sequence derives from a girl aged 2 to 9 in good health and CMV-seropositive. The chain has TRBV13 and TRBJ2-1; D may be TRBD2 (6 bases). The CDR3, as DNA: TGTGCCAGCAGCTTGCCTAGCGTCCAAGATGAGCAGTTCTTC. Translating it yields CASSLPSVQDEQFF.